This T cell receptor (beta chain) was identified in a study of type 1 and type 2 diabetes patients. Amplification started from genomic DNA. Amplification of the beta chain CDR3 used 30 forward and 13 reverse multiplex primers. TCRdb used MiXCR to reprocess the multiplex PCR reads, holding one entry per CDR3 protein. This sample has under 300,000 distinct CDR3 sequences, with around 50% found just once. The CDR3 length is 15 residues. Trimming left V 7 bases short and J 3 bases short, with 19 bases between. CDR1 MNHEY and CDR2 SVGEGT come from the germline V gene. Input material: peripheral blood mononuclear cells (PBMCs). V is TRBV6-2 or TRBV6-3 and J is TRBJ2-7; no clear D gene. The sequence derives from a man younger than 35 with type 2 diabetes. In DNA form, the CDR3 reads TGTGCCAGCACCTATGCGGTCTCCCGAGGCTACGAGCAGTACTTC. Translating it yields CASTYAVSRGYEQYF.